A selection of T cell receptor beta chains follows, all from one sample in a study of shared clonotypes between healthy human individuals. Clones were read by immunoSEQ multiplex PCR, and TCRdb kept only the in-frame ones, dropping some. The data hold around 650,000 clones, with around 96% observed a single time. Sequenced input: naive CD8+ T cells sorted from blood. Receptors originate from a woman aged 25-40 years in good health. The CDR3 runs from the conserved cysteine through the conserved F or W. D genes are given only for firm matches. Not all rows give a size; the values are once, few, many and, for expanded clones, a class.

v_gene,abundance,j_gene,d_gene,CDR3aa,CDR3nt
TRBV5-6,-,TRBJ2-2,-,CASSIQGSGELFF,TGTGCCAGCTCCATCCAGGGGTCCGGGGAGCTGTTTTTT
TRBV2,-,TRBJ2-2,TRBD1,CASSFGQGNTGELFF,TGTGCCAGCAGTTTTGGACAGGGGAACACCGGGGAGCTGTTTTTT
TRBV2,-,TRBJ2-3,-,CASSGTAASTDTQYF,TGTGCCAGCAGTGGGACAGCTGCTAGCACAGATACGCAGTATTTT
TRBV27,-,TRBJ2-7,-,CASSLSGRSSYEQYF,TGTGCCAGCAGTTTATCGGGAAGGAGCTCCTACGAGCAGTACTTC
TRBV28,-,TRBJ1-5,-,CASTEQGVGQPQHF,TGTGCCAGCACCGAGCAGGGTGTGGGGCAGCCCCAGCATTTT
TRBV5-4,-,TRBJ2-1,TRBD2,CASSSGFSGIYEQFF,TGTGCCAGCAGCAGTGGTTTTAGCGGGATATATGAGCAGTTCTTC
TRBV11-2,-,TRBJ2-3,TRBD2,CASSLGGLTDTDTQYF,TGTGCCAGCAGCTTAGGGGGACTAACAGACACAGATACGCAGTATTTT
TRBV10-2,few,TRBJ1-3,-,CASSEDGNTIYF,TGCGCCAGCAGTGAAGATGGAAACACCATATATTTT
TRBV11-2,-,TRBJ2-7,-,CASSLAGEQYF,TGTGCCAGCAGCTTAGCTGGGGAGCAGTACTTC
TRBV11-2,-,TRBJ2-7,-,CASSPHKGLADSYEQYF,TGTGCCAGCAGCCCCCACAAAGGGCTAGCCGATTCCTACGAGCAGTACTTC
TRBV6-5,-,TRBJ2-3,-,CASSYYQGSDTQYF,TGTGCCAGCAGTTACTACCAGGGGTCAGATACGCAGTATTTT
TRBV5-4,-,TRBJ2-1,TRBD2,CASTQGGTSDPFF,TGTGCCAGCACTCAGGGGGGGACTAGCGACCCGTTCTTC
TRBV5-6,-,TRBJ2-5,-,CASSLAQPGETQYF,TGTGCCAGCAGCTTGGCCCAGCCAGGGGAGACCCAGTACTTC
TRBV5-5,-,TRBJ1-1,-,CASSLWQGEPFF,TGTGCCAGCAGCTTGTGGCAGGGAGAGCCTTTCTTT
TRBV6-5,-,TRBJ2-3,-,CASSYGGSTDTQYF,TGTGCCAGCAGTTACGGGGGGTCTACAGATACGCAGTATTTT
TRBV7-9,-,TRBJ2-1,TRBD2,CASSTGTSPFF,TGTGCCAGCAGCACCGGGACTAGCCCGTTCTTC
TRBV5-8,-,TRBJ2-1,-,CASSLVGVSYNEQFF,TGTGCCAGCAGCTTGGTCGGTGTTTCCTACAATGAGCAGTTCTTC
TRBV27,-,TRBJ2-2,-,CASSQGWPGELFF,TGTGCCAGCAGCCAAGGTTGGCCCGGGGAGCTGTTTTTT
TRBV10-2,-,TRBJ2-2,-,CASSESGGVWAGELFF,TGCGCCAGCAGTGAGTCGGGCGGGGTGTGGGCCGGGGAGCTGTTTTTT
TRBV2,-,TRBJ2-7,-,CASSYTEQYF,TGTGCCAGCAGTTATACCGAGCAGTACTTC
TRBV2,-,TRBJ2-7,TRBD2,CASSATREVPSYEQYF,TGTGCCAGCAGTGCTACGCGGGAGGTGCCCTCCTACGAGCAGTACTTC
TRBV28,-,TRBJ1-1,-,CASSLGADSNTEAFF,TGTGCCAGCAGTTTAGGAGCAGATTCGAACACTGAAGCTTTCTTT
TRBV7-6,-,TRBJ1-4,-,CASSFGSGNLEKLFF,TGTGCCAGCAGCTTCGGGTCAGGGAATCTTGAAAAACTGTTTTTT
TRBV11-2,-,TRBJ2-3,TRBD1,CASRLSTGGGSTDTQYF,TGTGCCAGCAGGCTGAGCACAGGGGGCGGGAGCACAGATACGCAGTATTTT
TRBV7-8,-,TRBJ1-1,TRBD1,CASSPTQGALEAFF,TGTGCCAGCAGCCCAACCCAGGGGGCTCTTGAAGCTTTCTTT
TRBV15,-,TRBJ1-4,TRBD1,CATGPPGTGYEKLFF,TGTGCCACCGGTCCTCCCGGGACAGGGTATGAAAAACTGTTTTTT
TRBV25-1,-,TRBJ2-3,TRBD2,CASSDRLGTSGATDTQYF,TGTGCCAGCAGTGACCGGCTAGGGACTAGCGGGGCCACAGATACGCAGTATTTT
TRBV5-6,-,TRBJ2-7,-,CASRLTLGEQYF,TGTGCCAGCAGGTTGACCCTCGGAGAGCAGTACTTC
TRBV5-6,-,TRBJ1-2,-,CASSPGTASTPYGYTF,TGTGCCAGCAGCCCCGGTACGGCATCGACCCCCTATGGCTACACCTTC
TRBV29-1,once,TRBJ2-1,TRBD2,CSVRQGVGSGPGGQFF,TGCAGCGTTAGACAAGGAGTGGGCTCGGGCCCGGGGGGGCAGTTCTTC
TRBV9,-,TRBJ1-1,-,CASSVGGGVNTEAFF,TGTGCCAGCAGCGTAGGAGGGGGTGTGAACACTGAAGCTTTCTTT
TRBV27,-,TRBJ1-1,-,CASSLHDPQGTMNTEAFF,TGTGCCAGCAGTTTGCATGACCCTCAGGGCACTATGAACACTGAAGCTTTCTTT